Presented here are 20 T cell receptor beta chains from one specimen sequenced in a study of T cell repertoires in cytomegalovirus infection. A single record per CDR3 protein comes from TCRdb applying MiXCR to the reads. In the table there are 600,000 to 800,000 distinct CDR3 sequences, about 24% of which are singletons. The specimen was CD8+ T cells from PBMCs. Receptors were obtained from a human donor in good health (CMV status not recorded). Some clones in this sample may be carry-over from other donors' samples.

The rearrangement joins TRBV29-1 to TRBJ2-1; 11 bases align to TRBD2. Germline lookup yields CDR1 SQVTM and CDR2 ANQGSEA. The CDR3 length is 14 residues. Trimming removed 7 bases from V and 2 bases from J; junction bases left unmatched: 4. The CDR3 nucleotides read TGCAGCGGGGTAGCGGGGGGGCCCTACAATGAGCAGTTCTTC. Protein sequence: CSGVAGGPYNEQFF.

This clonotype turned up a few times. As DNA, the CDR3 is TGTGCCAGTAGTATAGTTCCGGGGAATCAGCCCCAGCATTTT. This translates into CASSIVPGNQPQHF. The gene calls are TRBV19 and TRBJ1-5; D unresolved. Germline V gene sequence: CDR1 LNHDA, CDR2 SQIVND (reference sequence). V lost 1 base to trimming and J lost 4 bases, with 8 bases between them. This CDR3 contains 14 residues.

This clonotype has a count of ten or more. The rearrangement links TRBV7-6 to TRBJ2-7, with 9 bases fitting TRBD1. Looked up from germline, CDR1 is SGHVS and CDR2 is FNYEAQ. V dropped 5 bases and J dropped 7; count of bases not matched to a gene: 12. The CDR3 length is 15 residues. The CDR3 DNA reads as TGTGCCAGCAGCCCCAGGACAGGGGCAGAAGAGGAGCAGTACTTC. Translating it yields CASSPRTGAEEEQYF.

A few counts support this clonotype. The V call is TRBV27, the J call TRBJ1-1; 9 bases fit TRBD1. J was trimmed by 4 bases and V by 6 bases; bases with no gene match: 6. The CDR3 consists of 14 residues. Germline lookup yields CDR1 MNHEY and CDR2 SMNVEV (reference sequence). CDR3 region: CASRRDREGTEAFF. CDR3 coding DNA: TGTGCCAGCAGGCGGGACAGGGAGGGCACTGAAGCTTTCTTT.

This clonotype was recorded many times. The chain links TRBV7-2 to TRBJ2-5; D could derive from TRBD1 or TRBD2 (5 bases each). Germline values: CDR1 SGHTA, CDR2 FQGNSA. This CDR3 contains 16 residues. The V end lost 4 bases, the J end lost 3 bases, and 18 bases lay between the germline ends. CDR3 residues: CASSWRPLGREETQYF. The DNA of the CDR3 is TGTGCCAGCAGCTGGCGGCCCCTGGGGCGGGAAGAGACCCAGTACTTC.

This clonotype occurred a few times. V usage is TRBV11-2 and J usage is TRBJ2-7, with D perhaps matching TRBD2 (5 bases). CDR3 length equals 16 residues. Germline CDR1 SGHAT, CDR2 FQNNGV. Trimming took 2 bases from V and 2 from J, leaving 16 bases between them. CDR3 bases: TGTGCCAGCAGCTTAAGAAGCGGCAGTACCCCCTACGAGCAGTACTTC. It encodes CASSLRSGSTPYEQYF.

Worth noting for this clonotype: This CDR3 fails to terminate in the conserved phenylalanine or tryptophan, so it likely reflects a read error. No DNA is shown, since the ends of the CDR3 on it are uncertain; the CDR3 is the one TCRdb lists. This chain links TRBV6-5 with TRBJ1-1; the table calls TRBD1, which could not be checked here. Germline loops: CDR1 MNHEY, CDR2 SVGAGI. The CDR3 region is 12 residues in length, termini included. The CDR3: CASSYSGEETFL.

The chain carries TRBV7-9 and TRBJ2-7; D is perhaps TRBD1 (6 bases). The length of the CDR3 is 14 residues. Germline CDR1 and CDR2: SEHNR and FQNEAQ (reference sequence). The V end was cut by 6 bases, the J end by 5 bases, with 17 bases between. CDR3 amino acids: CASSQMNRVNEQYF. The CDR3 DNA reads as TGTGCCAGCAGTCAAATGAACAGGGTCAACGAGCAGTACTTC.

The CDR3, as DNA: TGTGCCAGCAGTTCCGTGGGACAGGGGAAGGGTGAGCAGTTCTTC. Amino acid sequence: CASSSVGQGKGEQFF. The J gene is TRBJ2-1, the V gene TRBV27; 10 bases fit TRBD1. Trimming removed 4 bases from V and 9 bases from J; junction bases left unmatched: 9. Germline assignment: CDR1 MNHEY and CDR2 SMNVEV (reference sequence). CDR3 length equals 15 residues.

This clonotype has a count of ten or more. The chain couples TRBV12-3 or TRBV12-4 to TRBJ2-4, with D maybe TRBD1 (6 bases). CDR3 size: 14 residues. V lost 5 bases and J 6 bases, leaving 14 bases between the germline ends. Here the CDR3 DNA reads TGTGCCAGCAGTACTCGGGACACTTTAAACATTCAGTACTTC. Translated: CASSTRDTLNIQYF.

This clonotype was recorded many times. V and J are TRBV7-9 and TRBJ1-2, with D possibly matching TRBD1 (5 bases). The CDR3 extends over 11 amino acids. V shed 5 bases and J shed 6 bases, with 7 bases lying between them. The V gene's germline CDR1 is SEHNR and CDR2 FQNEAQ (reference sequence). The CDR3 region is CASSQGDGYTF. The CDR3 DNA is TGTGCCAGCAGCCAGGGCGATGGCTACACCTTC. The full variable domain, its missing parts supplied by reference TRBV7-9 and TRBJ1-2, is DTGVSQNPRHKITKRGQNVTFRCDPISEHNRLYWYRQTLGQGPEFLTYFQNEAQLEKSRLLSDRFSAERPKGSFSTLEIQRTEQGDSAMYLCASSQGDGYTFGSGTRLTVV.

This clonotype was seen repeatedly, ten times or more. The chain combines TRBV28 with TRBJ1-2; D remains ambiguous. This CDR3 is 16 amino acids long. Germline V gene data show CDR1 as MDHEN and CDR2 as SYDVKM. V was cut by 3 bases and J by 1 base, with 15 bases left in between. This CDR3 reads CASSFRPADLNYGYTF. CDR3 in DNA: TGTGCCAGCAGTTTCCGACCGGCTGATCTTAACTATGGCTACACCTTC.

This clonotype has at least ten counts. The chain couples TRBV7-8 to TRBJ2-3; 8 bases are a match to TRBD1. V was clipped by 5 bases and J by 6 bases; unmatched bases: 13. The CDR3 spans 16 residues. The V gene's germline CDR1 is SGHVS and CDR2 FQNEAQ. The CDR3 coding sequence is TGTGCCAGCAGCACCGGGACAGGCCCCTTTCGGGATACGCAGTATTTT. The encoded protein is CASSTGTGPFRDTQYF. The full variable domain, completed using reference TRBV7-8 and TRBJ2-3, is GAGVSQSPRYKVAKRGQDVALRCDPISGHVSLFWYQQALGQGPEFLTYFQNEAQLDKSGLPSDRFFAERPEGSVSTLKIQRTQQEDSAVYLCASSTGTGPFRDTQYFGPGTRLTVL.

This clonotype was detected many times. The rearrangement joins TRBV14 to TRBJ1-1; D is undetermined. The length of the CDR3 is 11 residues. From germline, CDR1 is SGHDN and CDR2 FVKESK. Trimming took off 7 bases at V and 5 bases at J, with 8 bases between the two ends. The DNA of the CDR3 is TGTGCCAGCATCCGGGAAACTGAAGCTTTCTTT. Its protein product is CASIRETEAFF.

The gene calls are TRBV29-1 and TRBJ1-1; D unresolved. Germline V gene lookup returns CDR1 SQVTM and CDR2 ANQGSEA. The CDR3 consists of 13 residues. V shed 1 base and J shed 1 base, with 7 bases lying between them. CDR3 sequence: CSVEGPTNTEAFF. In nucleotides, the CDR3 is TGCAGCGTTGAAGGGCCCACGAACACTGAAGCTTTCTTT. The full variable domain, in which reference TRBV29-1 and TRBJ1-1 provide the parts outside the CDR3, is SAVISQKPSRDICQRGTSLTIQCQVDSQVTMMFWYRQQPGQSLTLIATANQGSEATYESGFVIDKFPISRPNLTFSTLTVSNMSPEDSSIYLCSVEGPTNTEAFFGQGTRLTVV.

Worth noting for this clonotype: The junction does not match germline at one end; this may be a read error. V is TRBV5-6 and J is TRBJ2-2; D may match TRBD1 or TRBD2 (6 bases each). CDR3 size: 14 residues. Germline CDR1 SGHDT, CDR2 YYEEEE. The CDR3 DNA follows: TGTGCCAGCACCTTGGGGGGCCGCACCGGGGAGCTGTTTTTT. Amino acids: CASTLGGRTGELFF.

In this sample, this clonotype turned up many times. V usage is TRBV7-2 and J usage is TRBJ2-3; no firm D call. The CDR3 is 17 amino acids. V shed 2 bases and J shed 0 bases, with 15 bases lying between them. The germline gives CDR1 SGHTA, CDR2 FQGNSA. CDR3 in DNA: TGTGCCAGCAGCTTAAATCGGGCATTATATAGCACAGATACGCAGTATTTT. Protein: CASSLNRALYSTDTQYF.

This clonotype came up a few times. The chain has TRBV6-6 and TRBJ2-1; 7 bases fit TRBD2. Germline V gene sequence: CDR1 MNHNY, CDR2 SVGAGI (reference sequence). V dropped 0 bases and J dropped 4; count of bases not matched to a gene: 15. This CDR3 has 19 amino acids. The CDR3 nucleotides read TGTGCCAGCAGTTACTCGGATCTAGCGGACGATTTGGATTACAATGAGCAGTTCTTC. This translates into CASSYSDLADDLDYNEQFF.

This clonotype was counted ten times or more. The chain couples TRBV7-9 to TRBJ2-1; D is unresolved. The germline V gene encodes CDR1 SEHNR and CDR2 FQNEAQ (reference sequence). The V end was cut by 5 bases, the J end by 6 bases, with 11 bases between. The CDR3 extends over 13 amino acids. The CDR3 loop is CASSIEMANEQFF. CDR3 sequence (DNA): TGTGCCAGCAGCATTGAAATGGCCAATGAGCAGTTCTTC. The full variable domain, with the rest looked up from reference TRBV7-9 and TRBJ2-1, is DTGVSQNPRHKITKRGQNVTFRCDPISEHNRLYWYRQTLGQGPEFLTYFQNEAQLEKSRLLSDRFSAERPKGSFSTLEIQRTEQGDSAMYLCASSIEMANEQFFGPGTRLTVL.

This clonotype came up many times. V and J are TRBV7-9 and TRBJ2-3; D unclear. The germline V gene has CDR1 SEHNR and CDR2 FQNEAQ (reference sequence). The CDR3 is 13 amino acids. V was shortened by 0 bases and J by 4 bases, with 5 bases between the two germline ends. This CDR3 is CASSLAFSDTQYF. CDR3 bases: TGTGCCAGCAGCTTAGCGTTTTCAGATACGCAGTATTTT.